These T cell receptor beta chains were read from a single sample in a study of OX40 agonist ivuxolimab in advanced cancers. Assay used: immunoSEQ multiplex PCR; TCRdb lists only in-frame clones, some missing. The data contain about 45,000 clones, roughly 94% of them seen just once; the ten biggest clones take up approximately 11%. This specimen was CD4+ or CD8+ T cells sorted from blood, taken in a trial of the OX40 agonist ivuxolimab. The source of these receptors is an adult with an advanced solid tumor such as melanoma, head and neck, liver or kidney cancer. CDR3s include the opening cysteine and the closing phenylalanine or tryptophan. The D gene is left open where the match is weak. Size is omitted from some rows. Given values are once, few, many or a class for expanded clones.

D	V	J	size	DNA	CDR3
TRBD1	TRBV5-6	TRBJ1-2	NA	TGTGCCAGCAGCTGGGACAGGGAAAACTATGGCTACACCTTC	CASSWDRENYGYTF
NA	TRBV25-1	TRBJ1-1	NA	TGTGCCAGCAGTGAGCGGGGGATTGAAGCTTTCTTT	CASSERGIEAFF
NA	TRBV6-1	TRBJ2-1	NA	TGTGCCAGCAGTGAAGAGGCGCCAGGGAGCTCCTACAATGAGCAGTTCTTC	CASSEEAPGSSYNEQFF
NA	TRBV10-2	TRBJ2-1	NA	TGCGCCAGCAGTGGAACTATCTCCTACAATGAGCAGTTCTTC	CASSGTISYNEQFF
NA	TRBV4-3	TRBJ2-5	NA	TGCGCCAGCAGCCAAGGACTGTTCCAGGGGACCCAGTACTTC	CASSQGLFQGTQYF
NA	TRBV7-9	TRBJ2-2	NA	TGTGCCAGCAGCTTAGATTTGCCAGGGGCGGCATCCGGGGAGCTGTTTTTT	CASSLDLPGAASGELFF
TRBD2	TRBV19	TRBJ2-7	once	TGTGCCAGTAGCCCGGGACTAAACGAGCAGTACTTC	CASSPGLNEQYF
NA	TRBV4-1	TRBJ2-5	NA	TGCGCCAGCAGCCAAGATTGGGAAAAAGAGACCCAGTACTTC	CASSQDWEKETQYF
TRBD1	TRBV5-1	TRBJ2-7	NA	TGCGCCAGCAGCTTGGTTGGGACAGGGTCTTACGAGCAGTACTTC	CASSLVGTGSYEQYF
NA	TRBV2	TRBJ2-3	once	TGTGCCAGCATAGAAGTAGGGGATACGCAGTATTTT	CASIEVGDTQYF
NA	TRBV7-2	TRBJ1-2	NA	TGTGCCAGCAGCTTAGAGGCAGCCTATGGCTACACCTTC	CASSLEAAYGYTF
NA	TRBV5-1	TRBJ1-2	NA	TGCGCCAGCAGTCATGACAGCTCCGGGGGCTACACCTTC	CASSHDSSGGYTF
NA	TRBV6-1	TRBJ1-2	NA	TGTGCCAGCAGTGAAGTCTATTTAATAGGACAGCTATATGGCTACACCTTC	CASSEVYLIGQLYGYTF
TRBD2	TRBV5-3	TRBJ2-7	NA	TGTGCCAGAAGCTTGGACCTAGCGGGAGGAGAGGGCGCCTACGAGCAGTACTTC	CARSLDLAGGEGAYEQYF
TRBD1	TRBV11-2	TRBJ2-5	NA	TGTGCCAGCAGCCGACAGGGGGTCGAGACCCAGTACTTC	CASSRQGVETQYF
TRBD2	TRBV11-2	TRBJ2-1	NA	TGTGCCAGCAGCTTAGATGGTACTAGCGGGAGCAATGAGCAGTTCTTC	CASSLDGTSGSNEQFF
NA	TRBV7-2	TRBJ2-5	NA	TGTGCCAGCAGCTTAATAGGGGGCCAAGAGACCCAGTACTTC	CASSLIGGQETQYF
NA	TRBV4-3	TRBJ1-2	NA	TGCGCCAGCAGCCAAGGAGTTCGCCCGTTGAGCTATGGCTACACCTTC	CASSQGVRPLSYGYTF
TRBD2	TRBV7-3	TRBJ2-1	NA	TGTGCCAGCAGCTTAACGGGAGGGCCTTACAATGAGCAGTTCTTC	CASSLTGGPYNEQFF
NA	TRBV11-2	TRBJ2-1	NA	TGTGCCAGCCATCCGAGGGGTGGAGGCAATGAGCAGTTCTTC	CASHPRGGGNEQFF
NA	TRBV19	TRBJ1-1	NA	TGTGCCAGTAGTATAGATCTATCCCCTAGGCCGAACACTGAAGCTTTCTTT	CASSIDLSPRPNTEAFF
TRBD1	TRBV10-3	TRBJ2-5	NA	TGTGCCATCAGTAACCGGGACAGGGGAAAAGAGACCCAGTACTTC	CAISNRDRGKETQYF
TRBD2	TRBV4-3	TRBJ2-1	NA	TGCGCCAGCAGCCAAGGGCTAGCGGGATCCTACAATGAGCAGTTCTTC	CASSQGLAGSYNEQFF
TRBD2	TRBV13	TRBJ2-1	NA	TGTGCCAGCAGCTGGTCCGGGACTAGCGGGAGGTACAATGAGCAGTTCTTC	CASSWSGTSGRYNEQFF
NA	TRBV29-1	TRBJ1-3	NA	TGCAGCGTTACAGAGAATTCCTCTGGAAACACCATATATTTT	CSVTENSSGNTIYF
TRBD1	TRBV9	TRBJ2-7	NA	TGTGCCAGCAGCACAGGGGCCACCTACGAGCAGTACTTC	CASSTGATYEQYF
TRBD2	TRBV29-1	TRBJ2-1	NA	TGCAGCGTTGAAGGGCTAGCGGATGAGCAGTTCTTC	CSVEGLADEQFF
TRBD2	TRBV2	TRBJ2-3	once	TGTGCCAGCGGAGGGACTAGTTGGGATACGCAGTATTTT	CASGGTSWDTQYF
NA	TRBV7-3	TRBJ2-1	NA	TGTGCCTCCTCCAACGGGGGCCCCTACAATGAGCAGTTCTTC	CASSNGGPYNEQFF
TRBD2	TRBV15	TRBJ2-1	NA	TGTGCCACCAGCAGGGCACTACTAGCGGGAGCCTACAATGAGCAGTTCTTC	CATSRALLAGAYNEQFF
TRBD2	TRBV27	TRBJ2-1	NA	TGTGCCAGCAGTCCGACTAGCGGGAGACTCTCCTACAATGAGCAGTTCTTC	CASSPTSGRLSYNEQFF
NA	TRBV27	TRBJ2-7	once	TGTGCCAGCAGCCACCACCCGGGGTACGAGCAGTACTTC	CASSHHPGYEQYF
TRBD1	TRBV12-5	TRBJ2-5	NA	TGTGCTAGTGGTGCCCCGGGACAGGGGCAAGAGACCCAGTACTTC	CASGAPGQGQETQYF
NA	TRBV7-2	TRBJ2-7	NA	TGTGCCAGCAGTCCGGGACTTACCTACGAGCAGTACTTC	CASSPGLTYEQYF
TRBD1	TRBV29-1	TRBJ1-2	NA	TGCAGCGTTGAGCTGGGACAGGGTTATGGCTACACCTTC	CSVELGQGYGYTF
NA	TRBV27	TRBJ1-5	NA	TGTGCCAGCAGTTTGCCGGGGCAGCCCCAGCATTTT	CASSLPGQPQHF
TRBD2	TRBV13	TRBJ2-7	NA	TGTGCCAGCAGCCCGGGACTAGCGGGAGTGTACGAGCAGTACTTC	CASSPGLAGVYEQYF
NA	TRBV5-1	TRBJ2-7	NA	TGCGCCAGCAGCTTCCCCGAGGACAACAACTACGAGCAGTACTTC	CASSFPEDNNYEQYF
NA	TRBV7-6	TRBJ1-1	NA	TGTGCCAGCAGCTCTGGTCGGAACACTGAAGCTTTCTTT	CASSSGRNTEAFF
NA	TRBV5-6	TRBJ1-1	NA	TGTGCCAGCAGCTTGTTATTAAGCCGTTTCACTGAAGCTTTCTTT	CASSLLLSRFTEAFF
TRBD1	TRBV7-8	TRBJ1-2	NA	TGTGCCAGCAGCACACGGACAGGAGAGAGCCTGGGCTACACCTTC	CASSTRTGESLGYTF
TRBD2	TRBV7-2	TRBJ2-3	NA	TGTGCCAGCAGCTGGTGGACTAGCTCGGATACGCAGTATTTT	CASSWWTSSDTQYF
NA	TRBV28	TRBJ2-2	NA	TGTGCCAGCAGTTTATCAGGAGGGACCGGGGAGCTGTTTTTT	CASSLSGGTGELFF
NA	TRBV7-9	TRBJ2-3	NA	TGTGCCAGCAGCTCCACGGACACAGATACGCAGTATTTT	CASSSTDTDTQYF
TRBD2	TRBV5-6	TRBJ2-3	NA	TGTGCCAGCAGCGTGTTGACTAGCGGGGACCTAACGCAGTATTTT	CASSVLTSGDLTQYF
NA	TRBV5-1	TRBJ2-1	NA	TGCGCCAGCAGCTTGCTCCCCGACTCCTACAATGAGCAGTTCTTC	CASSLLPDSYNEQFF
TRBD1	TRBV7-9	TRBJ1-2	once	TGTGCCAGCAGCTTACAGGGGGCCGCGAGGGGCTACACCTTC	CASSLQGAARGYTF
NA	TRBV7-2	TRBJ2-2	NA	TGTGCCAGCAGCTCGGTGGAGGGGGAGCTGTTTTTT	CASSSVEGELFF
NA	TRBV11-3	TRBJ2-6	NA	TGTGCCAGCAGCTTAGCTCGGGGACTCGGGGCCAACGTCCTGACTTTC	CASSLARGLGANVLTF